The entry below gives a single T cell receptor beta chain sequence along with its context. The antigen this receptor binds is unknown. The sample holds no much larger clone one base away, and base qualities are not on file. The library was made by the immunoSEQ multiplex PCR assay. Per the original workflow: To diagnose cytomegalovirus status from the catalog of TCR beta chain sequences, a statistical classification framework was built. Not all clones reach the TCRdb copy of this immuneACCESS table, which keeps in-frame sequences only. Checked studies attribute under half of the gap to unresolved V genes and leave the rest unexplained. V, J and clone size reflect that table, while D and trimming were determined from the DNA. Here the sample has more than 250,000 clones; less than 95% occur a single time. Approximately 3.1% of the sample rests with the top ten. The data are from a study of cytomegalovirus exposure and HLA in healthy donors (dated 2017 in TCRdb). Turning to the overall study: According to a later analysis, one platform produced both the roughly 120 validation repertoires and the 700 or so repertoires of the first cohort. The study was designed to test whether signatures of past pathogen exposure could be identified by cataloging public T cell receptors. In addition to the first cohort of approximately 650 subjects, a separate validation cohort of around 110 different subjects was used. To predict cytomegalovirus infection status, the study combined high-throughput TCR immunosequencing, statistical association of individual TCRs with disease status, and machine learning.

Study-level results and caveats: The authors suggested that the approach could potentially be generalized to other disease states and immunological phenotypes. Subsequent analysis determined that TCRs grouped into clusters in the first cohort also showed a tendency toward co-occurrence across the approximately 110 validation repertoires, and 85% to 95% of cluster scores exceeded 0. In vitro tests confirmed that a few of the cytomegalovirus-associated TCR beta chains recognize cytomegalovirus antigens. While some public TCRs were present in many individuals, most TCR sequences turned up only very rarely across donors. A later analysis lacked HLA typing for the validation cohort, so it scored co-occurrence in that cohort across all 110 or so repertoires. In both the original and validation cohorts, the classifier was reported to diagnose cytomegalovirus status with high specificity and sensitivity. The study gave a list of some 150 TCR beta chains associated with cytomegalovirus.

The donors belonged to the validation cohort of about 130 subjects, which was separate from the 666-subject first cohort. This clonotype originated in a woman in her twenties or thirties in good health and CMV-seronegative. The sequenced sample was PBMCs.

The nucleotide sequence reads as follows: TGCGCCAGCAGCCAAGACCCCCCTTCTAGCGGGGACTACAATGAGCAGTTCTTC. Its protein is CASSQDPPSSGDYNEQFF. The sequence joins TRBV4-3 to TRBJ2-1; 9 central nucleotides agree with TRBD2. CDR1 and CDR2, per the germline V gene, are LGHNA and YSLEER. V and J are trimmed by 0 bases and 3 bases, and the gene matches miss 9 bases of the junction. The CDR3 holds 18 amino acids from the cysteine to the phenylalanine. CDR3 DNA only is kept here, 54 bases in frame from base 1.